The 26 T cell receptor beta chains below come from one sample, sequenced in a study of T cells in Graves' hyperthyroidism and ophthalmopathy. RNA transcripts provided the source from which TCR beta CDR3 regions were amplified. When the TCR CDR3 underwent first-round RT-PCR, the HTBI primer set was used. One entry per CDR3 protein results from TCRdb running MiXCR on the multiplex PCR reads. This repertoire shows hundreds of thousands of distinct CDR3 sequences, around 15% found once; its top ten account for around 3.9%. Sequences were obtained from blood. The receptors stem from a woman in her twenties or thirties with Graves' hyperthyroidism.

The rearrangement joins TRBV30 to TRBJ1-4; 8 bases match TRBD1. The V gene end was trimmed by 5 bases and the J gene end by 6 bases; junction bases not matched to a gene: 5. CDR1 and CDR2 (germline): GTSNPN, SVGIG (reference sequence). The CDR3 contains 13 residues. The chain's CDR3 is CAWSDRVYEKLFF. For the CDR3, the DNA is TGTGCCTGGTCGGACAGGGTTTATGAAAAACTGTTTTTT.

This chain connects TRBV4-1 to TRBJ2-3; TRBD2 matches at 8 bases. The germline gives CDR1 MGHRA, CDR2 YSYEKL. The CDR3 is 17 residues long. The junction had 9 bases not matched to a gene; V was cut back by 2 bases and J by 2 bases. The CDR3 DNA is TGCGCCAGCAGCCAAATCTCAACTAGCGGATTCACAGATACGCAGTATTTT. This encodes CASSQISTSGFTDTQYF.

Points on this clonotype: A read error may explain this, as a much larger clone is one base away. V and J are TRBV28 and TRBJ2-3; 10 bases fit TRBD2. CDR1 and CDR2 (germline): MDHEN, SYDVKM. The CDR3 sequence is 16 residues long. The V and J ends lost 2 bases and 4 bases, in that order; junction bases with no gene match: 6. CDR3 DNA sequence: TGTGCCAGCAGTTTACGAGCGGGAGGGAAGGCAGATACGCAGTATTTT. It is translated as CASSLRAGGKADTQYF. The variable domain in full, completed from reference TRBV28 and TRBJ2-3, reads DVKVTQSSRYLVKRTGEKVFLECVQDMDHENMFWYRQDPGLGLRLIYFSYDVKMKEKGDIPEGYSVSREKKERFSLILESASTNQTSMYLCASSLRAGGKADTQYFGPGTRLTVL.

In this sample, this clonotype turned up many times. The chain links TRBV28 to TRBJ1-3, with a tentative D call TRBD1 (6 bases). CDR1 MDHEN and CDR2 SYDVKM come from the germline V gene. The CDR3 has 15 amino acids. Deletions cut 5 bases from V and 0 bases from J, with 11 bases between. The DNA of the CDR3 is TGTGCCAGCAGTCCGGGACACAGCTCTGGAAACACCATATATTTT. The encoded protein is CASSPGHSSGNTIYF. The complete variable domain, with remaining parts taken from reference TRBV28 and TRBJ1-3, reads DVKVTQSSRYLVKRTGEKVFLECVQDMDHENMFWYRQDPGLGLRLIYFSYDVKMKEKGDIPEGYSVSREKKERFSLILESASTNQTSMYLCASSPGHSSGNTIYFGEGSWLTVV.

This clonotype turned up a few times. The CDR3 nucleotides are TGTGCCAGTAGTGAACACAGGGGACAGCCCCAGCATTTT. As protein: CASSEHRGQPQHF. The chain couples TRBV19 to TRBJ1-5; 7 bases agree with TRBD1. V was pared by 5 bases and J by 7 bases, with 5 bases of the junction left unmatched. Germline CDR1 is LNHDA and CDR2 is SQIVND (reference sequence). The CDR3 has 13 residues.

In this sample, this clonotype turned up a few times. The CDR3 coding sequence is TGTGCCAGCAGTCTCAGGGTCCCTGGAAACACCATATATTTT. Its protein product is CASSLRVPGNTIYF. This chain joins TRBV2 and TRBJ1-3, with a possible D match to TRBD1 (5 bases). Germline CDR1 reads SNHLY; CDR2 reads FYNNEI. This CDR3 contains 14 residues. V dropped 5 bases and J dropped 2 bases, with 10 bases sitting between them.

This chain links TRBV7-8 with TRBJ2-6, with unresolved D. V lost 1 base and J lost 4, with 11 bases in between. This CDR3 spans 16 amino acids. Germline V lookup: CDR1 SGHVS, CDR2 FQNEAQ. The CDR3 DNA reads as TGTGCCAGCAGCTTAGAAGGGTTGGGCGGGGCCAACGTCCTGACTTTC. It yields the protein CASSLEGLGGANVLTF.

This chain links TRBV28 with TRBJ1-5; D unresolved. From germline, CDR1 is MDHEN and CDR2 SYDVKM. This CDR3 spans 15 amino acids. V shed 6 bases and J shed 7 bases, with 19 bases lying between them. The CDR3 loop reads CASRQKRVKKQPQHF. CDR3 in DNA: TGTGCCAGCAGGCAGAAAAGGGTAAAAAAACAGCCCCAGCATTTT.

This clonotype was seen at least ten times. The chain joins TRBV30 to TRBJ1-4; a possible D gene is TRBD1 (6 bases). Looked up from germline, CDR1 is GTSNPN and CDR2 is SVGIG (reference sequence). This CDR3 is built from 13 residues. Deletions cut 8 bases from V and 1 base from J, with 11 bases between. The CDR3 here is CARQQGTNEKLFF. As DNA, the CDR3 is TGTGCCCGACAACAGGGAACTAATGAAAAACTGTTTTTT. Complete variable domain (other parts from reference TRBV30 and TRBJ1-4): SQTIHQWPATLVQPVGSPLSLECTVEGTSNPNLYWYRQAAGRGLQLLFYSVGIGQISSEVPQNLSASRPQDRQFILSSKKLLLSDSGFYLCARQQGTNEKLFFGSGTQLSVL.

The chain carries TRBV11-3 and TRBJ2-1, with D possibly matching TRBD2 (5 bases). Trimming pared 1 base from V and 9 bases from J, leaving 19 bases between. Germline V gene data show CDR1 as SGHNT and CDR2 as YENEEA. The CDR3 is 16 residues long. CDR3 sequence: CASSLGRKRLEGEQFF. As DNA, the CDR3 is TGTGCCAGCAGCTTAGGACGCAAGCGTCTTGAGGGTGAGCAGTTCTTC.

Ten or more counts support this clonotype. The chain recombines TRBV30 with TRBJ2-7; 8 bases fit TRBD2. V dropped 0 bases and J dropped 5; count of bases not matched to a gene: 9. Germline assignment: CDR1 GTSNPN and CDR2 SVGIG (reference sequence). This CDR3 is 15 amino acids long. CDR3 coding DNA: TGTGCCTGGAGTGTACGGCTAGCGGGTACCAACGAGCAGTACTTC. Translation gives CAWSVRLAGTNEQYF.

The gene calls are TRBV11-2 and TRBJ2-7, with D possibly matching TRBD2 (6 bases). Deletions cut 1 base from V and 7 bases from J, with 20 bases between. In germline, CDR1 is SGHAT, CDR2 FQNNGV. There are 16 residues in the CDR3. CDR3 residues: CASSLVGGSLPREQYF. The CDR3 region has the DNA TGTGCCAGCAGCTTAGTGGGAGGCAGTTTACCGAGGGAGCAGTACTTC.

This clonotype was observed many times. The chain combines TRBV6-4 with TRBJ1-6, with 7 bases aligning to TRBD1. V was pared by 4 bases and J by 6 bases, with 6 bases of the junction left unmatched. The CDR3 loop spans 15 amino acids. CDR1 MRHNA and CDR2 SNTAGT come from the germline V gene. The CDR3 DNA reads TGTGCCAGCAGTGCCCAATCAGGGGGTAATTCACCCCTCCACTTT. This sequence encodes CASSAQSGGNSPLHF.

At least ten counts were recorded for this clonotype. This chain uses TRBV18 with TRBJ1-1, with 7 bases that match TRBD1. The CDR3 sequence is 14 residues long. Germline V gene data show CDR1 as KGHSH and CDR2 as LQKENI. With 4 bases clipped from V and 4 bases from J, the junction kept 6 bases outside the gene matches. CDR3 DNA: TGTGCCAGCTCACAACAGGGGCTCGGCACTGAAGCTTTCTTT. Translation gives CASSQQGLGTEAFF.

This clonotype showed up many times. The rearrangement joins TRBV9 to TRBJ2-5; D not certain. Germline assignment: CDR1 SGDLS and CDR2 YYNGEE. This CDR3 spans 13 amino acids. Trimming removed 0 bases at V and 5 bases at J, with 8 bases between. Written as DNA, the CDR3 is TGTGCCAGCAGCGTAGCAGGTTTCGAGACCCAGTACTTC. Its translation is CASSVAGFETQYF.

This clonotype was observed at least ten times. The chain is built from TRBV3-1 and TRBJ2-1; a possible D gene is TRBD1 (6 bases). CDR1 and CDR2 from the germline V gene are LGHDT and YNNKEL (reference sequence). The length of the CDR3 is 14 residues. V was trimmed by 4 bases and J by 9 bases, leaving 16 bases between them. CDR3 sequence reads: CASSPIQGLGEQFF. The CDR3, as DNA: TGTGCCAGCAGCCCGATACAGGGATTGGGTGAGCAGTTCTTC.

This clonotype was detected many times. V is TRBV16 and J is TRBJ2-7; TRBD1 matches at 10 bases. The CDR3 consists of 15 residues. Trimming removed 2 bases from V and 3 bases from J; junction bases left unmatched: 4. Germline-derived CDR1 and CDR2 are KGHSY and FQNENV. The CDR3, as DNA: TGTGCCAGCAGCCAAGGTGGGACAGGGGTCTACGAGCAGTACTTC. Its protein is CASSQGGTGVYEQYF.

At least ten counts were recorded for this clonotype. The CDR3: CASIEPTNEKLFF. The CDR3 DNA follows: TGTGCCAGCATAGAACCAACTAATGAAAAACTGTTTTTT. The J gene is TRBJ1-4, the V gene TRBV28; D unresolved. The germline gives CDR1 MDHEN, CDR2 SYDVKM. The CDR3 is 13 amino acids. V was trimmed by 7 bases and J by 0 bases, leaving 6 bases between them.

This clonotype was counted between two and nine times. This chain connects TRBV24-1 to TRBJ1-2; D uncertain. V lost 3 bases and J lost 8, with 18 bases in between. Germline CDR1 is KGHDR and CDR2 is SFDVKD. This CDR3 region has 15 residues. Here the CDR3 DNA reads TGTGCCACCAGTGATCCGCTTACTTCCTTTGGGGGCTACACCTTC. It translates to CATSDPLTSFGGYTF.

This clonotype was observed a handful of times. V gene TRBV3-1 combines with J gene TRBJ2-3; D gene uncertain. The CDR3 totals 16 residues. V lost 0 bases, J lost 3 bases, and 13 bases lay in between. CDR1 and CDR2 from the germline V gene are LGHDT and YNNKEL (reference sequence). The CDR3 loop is CASSQDAWTFTDTQYF. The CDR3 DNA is TGTGCCAGCAGCCAAGATGCATGGACGTTTACAGATACGCAGTATTTT.

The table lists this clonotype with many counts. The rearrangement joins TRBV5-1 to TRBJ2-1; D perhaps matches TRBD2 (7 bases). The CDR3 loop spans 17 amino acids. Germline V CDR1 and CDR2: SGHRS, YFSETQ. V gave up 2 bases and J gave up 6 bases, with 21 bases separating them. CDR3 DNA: TGCGCCAGCAGCTTCCTAGAGGGGGGAGGGCCGCCCAATGAGCAGTTCTTC. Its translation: CASSFLEGGGPPNEQFF.

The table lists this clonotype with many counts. CDR3 coding DNA: TGTGCCAGCAGGCCCAACATTCACAATGAGCAGTTCTTC. This gives the protein CASRPNIHNEQFF. The rearrangement links TRBV2 to TRBJ2-1; D remains unclear. The V and J ends lost 6 bases and 5 bases respectively, with 11 bases between them. The CDR3 totals 13 residues. CDR1 is SNHLY, CDR2 FYNNEI, per germline.

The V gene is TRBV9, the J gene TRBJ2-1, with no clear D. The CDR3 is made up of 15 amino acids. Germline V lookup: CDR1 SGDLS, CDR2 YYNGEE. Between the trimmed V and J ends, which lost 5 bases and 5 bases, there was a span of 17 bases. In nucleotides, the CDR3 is TGTGCCAGCAGTAGAAAGGGCCCCTCAAACAATGAGCAGTTCTTC. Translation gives CASSRKGPSNNEQFF.

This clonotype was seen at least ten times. The CDR3: CASSETPPGGGYNEQFF. CDR3 coding DNA: TGTGCCAGCAGTGAAACCCCCCCGGGGGGAGGCTACAATGAGCAGTTCTTC. The rearrangement joins TRBV2 to TRBJ2-1, with 7 bases fitting TRBD2. CDR1 and CDR2 (germline): SNHLY, FYNNEI. The CDR3 totals 17 residues. V shed 2 bases, J shed 3 bases, and the junction held 10 bases outside the gene matches. The entire variable domain, with the rest obtained from reference TRBV2 and TRBJ2-1, is as follows: EPEVTQTPSHQVTQMGQEVILRCVPISNHLYFYWYRQILGQKVEFLVSFYNNEISEKSEIFDDQFSVERPDGSNFTLKIRSTKLEDSAMYFCASSETPPGGGYNEQFFGPGTRLTVL.

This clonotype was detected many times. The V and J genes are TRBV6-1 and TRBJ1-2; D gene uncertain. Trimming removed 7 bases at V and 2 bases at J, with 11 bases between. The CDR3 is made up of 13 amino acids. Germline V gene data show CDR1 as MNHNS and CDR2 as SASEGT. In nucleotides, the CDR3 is TGTGCCAGCATTATCCTAAGAAACTATGGCTACACCTTC. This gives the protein CASIILRNYGYTF.

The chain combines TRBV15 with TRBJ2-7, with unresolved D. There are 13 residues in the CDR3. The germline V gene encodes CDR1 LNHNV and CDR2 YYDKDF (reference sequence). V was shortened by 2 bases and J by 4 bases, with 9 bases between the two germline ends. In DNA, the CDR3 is TGTGCCACCAGCAGACCTGGAAGTTACGAGCAGTACTTC. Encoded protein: CATSRPGSYEQYF.